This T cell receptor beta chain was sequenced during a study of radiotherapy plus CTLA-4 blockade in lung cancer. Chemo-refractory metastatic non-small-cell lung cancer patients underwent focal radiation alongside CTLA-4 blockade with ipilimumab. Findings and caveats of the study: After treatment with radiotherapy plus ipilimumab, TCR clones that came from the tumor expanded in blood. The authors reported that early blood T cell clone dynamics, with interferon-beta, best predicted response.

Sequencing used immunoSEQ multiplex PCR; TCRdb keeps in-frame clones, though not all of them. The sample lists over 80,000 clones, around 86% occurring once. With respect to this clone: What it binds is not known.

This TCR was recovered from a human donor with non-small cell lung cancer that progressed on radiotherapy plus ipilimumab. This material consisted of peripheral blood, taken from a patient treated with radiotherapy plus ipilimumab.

The DNA of the CDR3 is TGTGCCAGCAGTGCCAAGGGGGGGACATCTTCCTACAATGAGCAGTTCTTC. The encoded protein is CASSAKGGTSSYNEQFF. This chain links TRBV2 with TRBJ2-1; possible D gene TRBD2, 7 bases. CDR1 and CDR2 from the germline V gene are SNHLY and FYNNEI. Trimming cost V 4 bases and J 1 base, with 17 bases left between them. The CDR3 extends over 17 amino acids. Combining the CDR3 with reference TRBV2 and TRBJ2-1 gives the whole variable domain EPEVTQTPSHQVTQMGQEVILRCVPISNHLYFYWYRQILGQKVEFLVSFYNNEISEKSEIFDDQFSVERPDGSNFTLKIRSTKLEDSAMYFCASSAKGGTSSYNEQFFGPGTRLTVL.